These 24 T cell receptor beta chains share one sample of origin, sequenced in a study of neurological immune-mediated disorders. TCRdb analysed the 5' RACE reads with MiXCR anew, one entry per CDR3 protein. The table shows approximately 60,000 distinct CDR3 sequences, with about 4.2% occurring only once. Sequenced material: PBMCs. The receptors were sampled from a man aged 50 to 60 with multiple sclerosis.

This clonotype appeared many times. This chain joins TRBV7-2 and TRBJ2-1, with 9 nucleotides matching TRBD2. V dropped 1 base and J dropped 7; count of bases not matched to a gene: 14. This CDR3 spans 18 amino acids. Germline V gives CDR1 SGHTA, CDR2 FQGNSA. CDR3 sequence: CASSLGTSGLPAQNEQFF. CDR3 DNA sequence: TGTGCCAGCAGCTTAGGTACTAGCGGGTTGCCTGCGCAGAATGAGCAGTTCTTC.

This clonotype was seen more than once but under ten times. Here the CDR3 DNA reads TGTGCCTGGAGCCTAAGGGCGGGGGCAATCACTGAAGCTTTCTTT. Its translation: CAWSLRAGAITEAFF. The chain uses TRBV30 and TRBJ1-1, with D maybe TRBD1 (6 bases). V was trimmed by 3 bases and J by 4 bases, leaving 18 bases between them. The CDR3 loop spans 15 amino acids. Germline V lookup: CDR1 GTSNPN, CDR2 SVGIG (reference sequence).

Many counts were recorded for this clonotype. This chain uses TRBV5-6 with TRBJ1-2; D gene unclear. This CDR3 is 16 amino acids long. Trimming took 1 base from V and 4 from J, leaving 17 bases between them. Germline loops: CDR1 SGHDT, CDR2 YYEEEE. DNA of the CDR3: TGTGCCAGCAGCTTGTTTCCGGACCTTGAGCCCTATGGCTACACCTTC. Amino acid sequence: CASSLFPDLEPYGYTF. Complete variable domain (other parts from reference TRBV5-6 and TRBJ1-2): DAGVTQSPTHLIKTRGQQVTLRCSPKSGHDTVSWYQQALGQGPQFIFQYYEEEERQRGNFPDRFSGHQFPNYSSELNVNALLLGDSALYLCASSLFPDLEPYGYTFGSGTRLTVV.

This clonotype was observed many times. V and J are TRBV28 and TRBJ2-1; the D call may be TRBD1 or TRBD2 (5 bases each). From germline, CDR1 is MDHEN and CDR2 SYDVKM. Between the trimmed V and J ends, which lost 4 bases and 4 bases, there was a span of 23 bases. CDR3 length equals 18 residues. CDR3 in amino acids: CASSSPQLGESVYNEQFF. The DNA of the CDR3 is TGTGCCAGCAGTTCCCCCCAGTTGGGGGAGAGTGTTTACAATGAGCAGTTCTTC.

The sample holds many counts of this clonotype. This sequence joins TRBV20-1 and TRBJ2-5, with D perhaps TRBD2 (5 bases). The CDR3 spans 15 residues. V was clipped by 2 bases and J by 5 bases, with 18 bases between them. CDR1 is DFQATT and CDR2 is SNEGSKA in the germline V gene (reference sequence). CDR3 residues: CSARNPESRVETQYF. The CDR3, as DNA: TGCAGTGCTAGAAATCCAGAATCGAGGGTTGAGACCCAGTACTTC.

Many counts were recorded for this clonotype. The chain combines TRBV28 with TRBJ1-5, with a possible D match to TRBD1 (6 bases). Germline CDR1 MDHEN, CDR2 SYDVKM. The CDR3 contains 14 residues. V was clipped by 8 bases and J by 7 bases, with 18 bases between them. CDR3 residues: CASQAPGARQPQHF. The CDR3 DNA reads TGTGCCAGCCAAGCGCCGGGGGCGCGACAGCCCCAGCATTTT.

The V call is TRBV12-3 or TRBV12-4, the J call TRBJ2-2; D perhaps matches TRBD1 (6 bases). This CDR3 is 12 amino acids long. Trimming pared 5 bases from V and 8 bases from J, leaving 9 bases between. In nucleotides, the CDR3 is TGTGCCAGCAGTCCAGGGGCGGGGGAGCTGTTTTTT. This translates into CASSPGAGELFF.

This clonotype was recorded only once. The junction and the germline gene differ at one end; a read error may be behind it. The chain is built from TRBV20-1 and TRBJ1-6; D gene uncertain. The CDR3 sequence is 17 residues long. Germline CDR1 is DFQATT and CDR2 is SNEGSKA (reference sequence). CDR3 sequence: CSARGGPASSYNSPLNF. The CDR3 nucleotides read TGCAGTGCTAGAGGGGGTCCAGCGAGCTCCTATAATTCACCCCTCAACTTT.

This clonotype is medium-sized in the sample. The chain recombines TRBV6-1 with TRBJ2-3; D not certain. CDR1 is MNHNS, CDR2 SASEGT, per germline. V lost 5 bases and J lost 6, with 12 bases in between. The CDR3 covers 13 residues. The CDR3 DNA is TGTGCCAGCAGTCCTCCGGGTTGGGATACGCAGTATTTT. It yields the protein CASSPPGWDTQYF.

The sample holds many counts of this clonotype. The chain employs TRBV6-5 and TRBJ2-7; 9 bases line up with TRBD1. The CDR3 is 14 amino acids. Looked up from germline, CDR1 is MNHEY and CDR2 is SVGAGI. Losses at the gene ends were 2 bases for V and 4 bases for J; bases not matched to a gene: 3. Here the CDR3 DNA reads TGTGCCAGCAGTTACGGGACAGGGAAATACGAGCAGTACTTC. Its translation is CASSYGTGKYEQYF.

At least ten counts were recorded for this clonotype. The chain employs TRBV5-6 and TRBJ2-7; weak D call: TRBD2 (5 bases). CDR3 size: 13 residues. Trimming removed 4 bases at V and 8 bases at J, with 16 bases between. Germline lookup yields CDR1 SGHDT and CDR2 YYEEEE. CDR3 sequence reads: CASSQQRRRQQYF. The CDR3 DNA reads TGTGCCAGCAGCCAACAAAGGAGGCGCCAGCAGTACTTC.

This clonotype was found a few times. The V and J genes are TRBV20-1 and TRBJ1-4; D may be TRBD1 (6 bases). This CDR3 contains 18 residues. Germline CDR1 is DFQATT and CDR2 is SNEGSKA (reference sequence). The V end was cut by 0 bases, the J end by 0 bases, with 17 bases between. CDR3 coding DNA: TGCAGTGCTAGAGATCGTCACAGGGTGGGGTCAACTAATGAAAAACTGTTTTTT. Amino acid sequence: CSARDRHRVGSTNEKLFF.

This chain connects TRBV27 to TRBJ2-7, with a weak D call TRBD1 (6 bases). Germline V gene lookup returns CDR1 MNHEY and CDR2 SMNVEV (reference sequence). The V gene lost 5 bases and the J gene lost 4 bases, with 15 bases spanning the gap. The CDR3 is made up of 14 amino acids. CDR3 amino acids: CASSVRGQQYEQYF. CDR3 DNA: TGTGCCAGCAGTGTCAGGGGTCAACAATACGAGCAGTACTTC.

In its sample, this clonotype was seen many times. Relative to the germline gene, one junction end is altered; a read error may explain this. The V gene is TRBV19, the J gene TRBJ2-1, with 10 positions matching TRBD2. Germline V gene lookup returns CDR1 LNHDA and CDR2 SQIVND (reference sequence). The CDR3 length is 14 residues. The CDR3 is CAPNPQGASGRWLF. The CDR3, as DNA: TGTGCCCCAAACCCCCAGGGCGCTAGCGGGAGATGGCTCTTC.

This clonotype was seen repeatedly, ten times or more. The rearrangement uses TRBV2 and TRBJ2-3; D uncertain. Trimming took 6 bases from V and 5 from J, leaving 6 bases between them. The germline V gene encodes CDR1 SNHLY and CDR2 FYNNEI. The CDR3 contains 11 residues. CDR3 DNA: TGTGCCAGCAGCTCAAAAGATACGCAGTATTTT. The encoded protein is CASSSKDTQYF.

This clonotype came up a few times. At one boundary the junction diverges from the germline segment, which might be a read error. The genes are TRBV6-6 and TRBJ1-5; unclear D gene. The CDR3 sequence is 13 residues long. Germline V CDR1 and CDR2: MNHNY, SVGAGI (reference sequence). The CDR3 spells CASNWNGNQPQNF. The DNA for the CDR3 is TGTGCCAGCAATTGGAATGGCAATCAGCCCCAGAATTTT.

This clonotype appeared many times. The chain carries TRBV5-1 and TRBJ2-1; D might be TRBD1 (6 bases). The CDR3 is 16 amino acids. Germline V CDR1 and CDR2: SGHRS, YFSETQ. V lost 0 bases and J 3 bases, leaving 13 bases between the germline ends. CDR3 amino acids: CASSLGRGQFYNEQFF. Written as DNA, the CDR3 is TGCGCCAGCAGCTTGGGCCGAGGACAGTTCTACAATGAGCAGTTCTTC.

This clonotype has a count of ten or more. This chain connects TRBV12-3 or TRBV12-4 to TRBJ1-1; D not certain. The germline V and J ends were trimmed by 4 bases and 1 base, with 7 bases remaining between them. The CDR3 is 13 amino acids. CDR3: CASSSTANTEAFF. DNA of the CDR3: TGTGCCAGCAGTTCGACGGCGAACACTGAAGCTTTCTTT.

This clonotype appeared many times. The gene calls are TRBV7-2 and TRBJ1-4; D is perhaps TRBD1 (6 bases). V lost 5 bases, J lost 7 bases, and 14 bases lay in between. In germline, CDR1 is SGHTA, CDR2 FQGNSA. This CDR3 region has 14 residues. This chain's CDR3 is CASSKGGSSEKLFF. The CDR3 region has the DNA TGTGCCAGCAGCAAAGGGGGTTCTAGTGAAAAACTGTTTTTT. Looking up the rest from reference TRBV7-2 and TRBJ1-4 gives the full variable domain: GAGVSQSPSNKVTEKGKDVELRCDPISGHTALYWYRQSLGQGLEFLIYFQGNSAPDKSGLPSDRFSAERTGGSVSTLTIQRTQQEDSAVYLCASSKGGSSEKLFFGSGTQLSVL.

This clonotype was seen repeatedly, ten times or more. The chain recombines TRBV7-9 with TRBJ2-1; no firm D call. The V end lost 1 base, the J end lost 9 bases, and 10 bases lay between the germline ends. The CDR3 sequence is 13 residues long. Germline V gives CDR1 SEHNR, CDR2 FQNEAQ (reference sequence). The CDR3 reads CASSLVSGIEQFF. CDR3 nucleotide sequence: TGTGCCAGCAGCTTAGTATCCGGCATTGAGCAGTTCTTC.

This clonotype was observed many times. V gene TRBV20-1 combines with J gene TRBJ2-3; 11 nucleotides align to TRBD1. After removal of 6 bases from V and 4 bases from J, the junction contained 0 bases not matched to a gene. Germline CDR1 DFQATT, CDR2 SNEGSKA (reference sequence). The CDR3 is made up of 12 amino acids. For the CDR3, the DNA is TGCAGTGCGGGACAGGGGGCAGATACGCAGTATTTT. Protein sequence: CSAGQGADTQYF.

This clonotype was observed many times. The chain recombines TRBV27 with TRBJ2-1, with 9 positions matching TRBD1. CDR3 length: 14 residues. The V gene end was trimmed by 5 bases and the J gene end by 7 bases; junction bases not matched to a gene: 6. Germline V gene sequence: CDR1 MNHEY, CDR2 SMNVEV (reference sequence). CDR3 sequence reads: CASSPGTGSNEQFF. CDR3 in DNA: TGTGCCAGCAGTCCCGGGACAGGGAGTAATGAGCAGTTCTTC.

In its sample, this clonotype was seen many times. CDR3 nucleotide sequence: TGTGCCAGCAGCTTAGTTTGGACAGAGGAAATATACAATGAGCAGTTCTTC. It yields the protein CASSLVWTEEIYNEQFF. The chain joins TRBV7-6 to TRBJ2-1, with D perhaps TRBD1 (6 bases). CDR1 and CDR2 (germline): SGHVS, FNYEAQ. The CDR3 is 17 residues long. The ends were cut back, 1 base at V and 4 bases at J, with 17 bases in the middle.

This clonotype has a count of ten or more. The rearrangement joins TRBV15 to TRBJ2-1, with D possibly being TRBD2 (7 bases). Germline CDR1 reads LNHNV; CDR2 reads YYDKDF (reference sequence). The CDR3 sequence is 15 residues long. With 3 bases removed from V and 4 bases from J, the gap between germline ends came to 13 bases. The CDR3 bases are TGTGCCACCAGCAGTGGAGGGGGGGGATACAATGAGCAGTTCTTC. This gives the protein CATSSGGGGYNEQFF.